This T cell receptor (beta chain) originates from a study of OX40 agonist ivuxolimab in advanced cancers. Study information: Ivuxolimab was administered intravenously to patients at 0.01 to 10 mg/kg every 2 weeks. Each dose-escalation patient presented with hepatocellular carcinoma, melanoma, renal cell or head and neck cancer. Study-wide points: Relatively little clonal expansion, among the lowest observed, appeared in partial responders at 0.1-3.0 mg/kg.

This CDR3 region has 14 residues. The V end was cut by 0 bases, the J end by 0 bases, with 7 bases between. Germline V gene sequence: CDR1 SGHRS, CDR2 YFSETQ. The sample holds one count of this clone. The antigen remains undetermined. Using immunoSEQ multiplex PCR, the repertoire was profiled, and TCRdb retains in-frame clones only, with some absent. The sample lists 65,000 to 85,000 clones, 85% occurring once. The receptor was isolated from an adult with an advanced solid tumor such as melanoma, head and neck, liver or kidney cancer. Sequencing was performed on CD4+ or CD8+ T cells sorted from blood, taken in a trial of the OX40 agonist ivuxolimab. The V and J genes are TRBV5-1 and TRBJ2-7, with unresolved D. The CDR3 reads CASSLATASYEQYF. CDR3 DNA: TGCGCCAGCAGCTTGGCGACGGCCTCCTACGAGCAGTACTTC.